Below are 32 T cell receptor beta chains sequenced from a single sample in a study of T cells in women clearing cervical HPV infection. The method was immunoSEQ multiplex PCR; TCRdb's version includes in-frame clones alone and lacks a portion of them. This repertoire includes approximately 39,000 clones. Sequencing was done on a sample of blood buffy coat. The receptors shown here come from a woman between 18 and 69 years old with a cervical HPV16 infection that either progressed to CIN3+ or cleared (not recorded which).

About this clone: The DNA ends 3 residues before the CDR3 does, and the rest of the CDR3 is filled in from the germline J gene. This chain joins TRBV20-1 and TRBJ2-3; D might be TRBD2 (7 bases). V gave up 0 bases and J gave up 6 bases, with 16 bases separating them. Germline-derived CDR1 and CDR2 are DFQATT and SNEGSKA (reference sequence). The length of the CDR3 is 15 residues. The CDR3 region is CSARDGGGPGDTQYF. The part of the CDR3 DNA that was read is TGCAGTGCTAGAGATGGGGGGGGGCCGGGGGATACG.

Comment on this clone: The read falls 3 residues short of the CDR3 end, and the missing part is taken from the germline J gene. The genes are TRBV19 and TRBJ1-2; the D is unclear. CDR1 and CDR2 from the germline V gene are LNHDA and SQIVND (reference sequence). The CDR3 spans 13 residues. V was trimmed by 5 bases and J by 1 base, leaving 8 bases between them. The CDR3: CASSELNNYGYTF. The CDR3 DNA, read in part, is TGTGCCAGTAGTGAACTAAATAACTATGGC.

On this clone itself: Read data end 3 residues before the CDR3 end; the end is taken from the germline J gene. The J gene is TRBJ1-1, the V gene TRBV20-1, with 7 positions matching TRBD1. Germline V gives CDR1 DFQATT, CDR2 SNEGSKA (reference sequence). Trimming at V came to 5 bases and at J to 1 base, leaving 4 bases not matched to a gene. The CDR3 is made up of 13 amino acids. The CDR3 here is CSASGTANTEAFF. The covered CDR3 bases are TGCAGTGCTTCTGGGACAGCGAACACTGAA.

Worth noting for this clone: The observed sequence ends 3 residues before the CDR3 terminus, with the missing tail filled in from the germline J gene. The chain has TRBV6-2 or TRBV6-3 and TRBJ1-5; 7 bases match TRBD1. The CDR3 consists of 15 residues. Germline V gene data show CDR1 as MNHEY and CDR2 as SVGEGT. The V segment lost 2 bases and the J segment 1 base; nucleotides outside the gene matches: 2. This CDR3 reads CASSYGGQSNQPQHF. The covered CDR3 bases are TGTGCCAGCAGTTACGGGGGACAGAGCAATCAGCCC.

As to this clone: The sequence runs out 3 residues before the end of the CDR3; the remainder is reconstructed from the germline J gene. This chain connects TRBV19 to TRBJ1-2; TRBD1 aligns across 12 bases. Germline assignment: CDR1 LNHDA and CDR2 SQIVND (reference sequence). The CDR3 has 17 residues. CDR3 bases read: TGTGCCAGTAGTCCCACACCCTCGGGACAGGGGGCTTACGAC. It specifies CASSPTPSGQGAYD. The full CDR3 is CASSPTPSGQGAYDYTF.

The covered CDR3 bases are TGCAGTGCTAGAGCAACCCAGGAGGAAGTCAATCAGCCC. As protein: CSARATQEEVNQP. The whole CDR3 reads CSARATQEEVNQPQHF. The chain couples TRBV20-1 to TRBJ1-5, with unresolved D. The CDR3 end falls 3 residues outside the read, so it is completed with the germline J gene. Germline values: CDR1 DFQATT, CDR2 SNEGSKA (reference sequence). This CDR3 is built from 16 residues. V lost 1 base to trimming and J lost 3 bases, with 16 bases between them.

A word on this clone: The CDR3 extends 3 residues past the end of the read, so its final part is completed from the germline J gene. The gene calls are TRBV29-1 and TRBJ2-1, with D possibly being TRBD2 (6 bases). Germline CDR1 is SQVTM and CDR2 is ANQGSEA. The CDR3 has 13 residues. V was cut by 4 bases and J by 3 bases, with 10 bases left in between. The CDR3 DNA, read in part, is TGCAGCGTTGCGGGGGTTTACTACAATGAG. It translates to CSVAGVYYNE. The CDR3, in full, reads CSVAGVYYNEQFF.

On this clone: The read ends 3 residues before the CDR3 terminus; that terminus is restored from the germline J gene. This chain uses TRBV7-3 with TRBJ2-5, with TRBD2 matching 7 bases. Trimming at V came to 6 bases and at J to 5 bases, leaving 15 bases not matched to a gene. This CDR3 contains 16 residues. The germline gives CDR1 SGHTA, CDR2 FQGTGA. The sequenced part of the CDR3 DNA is TGTGCCAGCAGTTTGGGTGGGGCGGGGGATCGGGAGACC. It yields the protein CASSLGGAGDRET. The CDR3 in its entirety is CASSLGGAGDRETQYF.

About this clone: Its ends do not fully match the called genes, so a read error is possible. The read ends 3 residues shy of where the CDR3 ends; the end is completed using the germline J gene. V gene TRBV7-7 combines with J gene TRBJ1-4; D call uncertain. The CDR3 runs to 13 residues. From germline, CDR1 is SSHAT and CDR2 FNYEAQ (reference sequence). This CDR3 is CASSSGLSSPLFF. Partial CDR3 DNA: TGTGCTAGCAGCTCCGGACTATCCTCACCA.

The part of the CDR3 DNA that was read is TGTGCCAGCTCACCATCCACAGATACC. Translation gives CASSPSTDT. From start to end, the CDR3 is CASSPSTDTYTF. J is TRBJ1-2 and V is TRBV18; no clear D. Coverage ceases 3 residues before the CDR3 finishes, and the germline J gene fills in the end. Germline CDR1 and CDR2: KGHSH and LQKENI. The CDR3 runs 12 residues.

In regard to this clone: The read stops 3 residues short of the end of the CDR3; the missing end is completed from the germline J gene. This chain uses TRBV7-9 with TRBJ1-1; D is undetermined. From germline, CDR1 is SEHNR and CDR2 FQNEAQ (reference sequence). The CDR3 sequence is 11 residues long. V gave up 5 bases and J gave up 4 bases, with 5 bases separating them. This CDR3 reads CASSKGTEAFF. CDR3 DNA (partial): TGTGCCAGCAGCAAGGGCACTGAA.

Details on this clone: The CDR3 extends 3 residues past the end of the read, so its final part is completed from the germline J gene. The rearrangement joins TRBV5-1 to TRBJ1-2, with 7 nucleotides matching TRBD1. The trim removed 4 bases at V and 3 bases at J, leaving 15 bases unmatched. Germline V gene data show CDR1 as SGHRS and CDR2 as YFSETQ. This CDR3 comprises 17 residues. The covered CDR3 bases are TGCGCCAGCAGCCACGATCTGACAGGGAAGAGCGACTATGGC. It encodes CASSHDLTGKSDYG. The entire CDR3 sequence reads CASSHDLTGKSDYGYTF.

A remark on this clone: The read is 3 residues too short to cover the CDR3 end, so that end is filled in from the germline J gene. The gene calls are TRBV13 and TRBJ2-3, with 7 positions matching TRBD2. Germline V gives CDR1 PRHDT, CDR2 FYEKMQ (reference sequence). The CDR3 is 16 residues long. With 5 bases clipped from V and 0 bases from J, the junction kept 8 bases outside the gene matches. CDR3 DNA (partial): TGTGCCAGCAGCCCCCCGACTAGCAGAAGCACAGATACG. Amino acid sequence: CASSPPTSRSTDT. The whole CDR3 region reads CASSPPTSRSTDTQYF.

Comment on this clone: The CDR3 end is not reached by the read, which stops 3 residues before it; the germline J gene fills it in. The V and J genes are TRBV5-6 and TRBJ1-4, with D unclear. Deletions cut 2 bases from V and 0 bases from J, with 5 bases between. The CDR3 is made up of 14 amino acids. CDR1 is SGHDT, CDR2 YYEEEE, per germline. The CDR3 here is CASSFGTTNEKLFF. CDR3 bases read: TGTGCCAGCAGCTTTGGCACAACTAATGAAAAA.

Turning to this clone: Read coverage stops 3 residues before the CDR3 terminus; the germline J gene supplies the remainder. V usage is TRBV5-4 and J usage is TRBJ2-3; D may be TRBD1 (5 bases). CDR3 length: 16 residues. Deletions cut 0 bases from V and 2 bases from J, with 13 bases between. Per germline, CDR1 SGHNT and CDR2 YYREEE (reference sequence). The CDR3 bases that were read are TGTGCCAGCAGCTTGGCAGGGATGGAGCTCACAGATACG. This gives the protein CASSLAGMELTDT. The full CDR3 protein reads CASSLAGMELTDTQYF. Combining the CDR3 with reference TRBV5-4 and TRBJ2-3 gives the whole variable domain ETGVTQSPTHLIKTRGQQVTLRCSSQSGHNTVSWYQQALGQGPQFIFQYYREEENGRGNFPPRFSGLQFPNYSSELNVNALELDDSALYLCASSLAGMELTDTQYFGPGTRLTVL.

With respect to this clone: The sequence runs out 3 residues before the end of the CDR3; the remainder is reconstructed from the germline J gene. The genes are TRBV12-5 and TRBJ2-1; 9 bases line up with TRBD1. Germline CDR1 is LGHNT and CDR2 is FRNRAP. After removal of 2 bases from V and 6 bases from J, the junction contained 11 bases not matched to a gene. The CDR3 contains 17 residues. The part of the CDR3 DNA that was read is TGTGCTAGTGGTTTGCGTGGCGGGACAGGGTTCGGCAATGAG. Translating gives CASGLRGGTGFGNE. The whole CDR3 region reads CASGLRGGTGFGNEQFF.

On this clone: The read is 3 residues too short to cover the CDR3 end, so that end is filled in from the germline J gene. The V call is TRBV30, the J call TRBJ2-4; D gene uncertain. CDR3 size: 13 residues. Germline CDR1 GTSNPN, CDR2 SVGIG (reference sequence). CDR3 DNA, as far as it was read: TGTGCCTGGAGTGTAGGCCTTAACTATGGT. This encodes CAWSVGLNYG. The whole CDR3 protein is CAWSVGLNYGQYF.

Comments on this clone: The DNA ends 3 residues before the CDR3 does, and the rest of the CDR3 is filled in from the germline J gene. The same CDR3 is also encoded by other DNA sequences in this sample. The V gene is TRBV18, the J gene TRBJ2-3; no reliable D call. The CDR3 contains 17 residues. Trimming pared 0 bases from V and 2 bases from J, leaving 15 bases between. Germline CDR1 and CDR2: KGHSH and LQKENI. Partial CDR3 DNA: TGTGCCAGCTCACCACCCGTCCAGGCCTCTAACACAGATACG. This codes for CASSPPVQASNTDT. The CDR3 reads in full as CASSPPVQASNTDTQYF.

Here the CDR3 reads CASSQVTWTGGISNYGYTF. The DNA read from the CDR3 is TGTGCCAGCAGCCAAGTGACTTGGACAGGGGGAATCTCTAACTATGGC. The V gene is TRBV3-1 (or the pseudogene TRBV3-2), the J gene TRBJ1-2; 10 bases are shared with TRBD1. The read ends 3 residues before the CDR3 terminus; that terminus is restored from the germline J gene. The V segment lost 1 base and the J segment 0 bases; nucleotides outside the gene matches: 11. This CDR3 comprises 19 residues. Germline lookup yields CDR1 LGHDT and CDR2 YNNKEL (reference sequence).

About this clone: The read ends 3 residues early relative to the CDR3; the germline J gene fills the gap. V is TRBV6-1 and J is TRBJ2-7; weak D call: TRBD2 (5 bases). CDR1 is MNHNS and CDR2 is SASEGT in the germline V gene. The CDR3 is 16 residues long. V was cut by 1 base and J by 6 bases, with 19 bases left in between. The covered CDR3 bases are TGTGCCAGCAGTGAAGGTCTTCTGAGGGTTCTGGCCGAG. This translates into CASSEGLLRVLAE. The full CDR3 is CASSEGLLRVLAEQYF.

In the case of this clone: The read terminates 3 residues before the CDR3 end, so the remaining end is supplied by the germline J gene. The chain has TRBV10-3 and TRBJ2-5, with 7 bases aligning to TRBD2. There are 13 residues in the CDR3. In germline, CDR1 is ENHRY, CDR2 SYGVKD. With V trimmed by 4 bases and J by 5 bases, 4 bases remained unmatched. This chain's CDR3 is CAISGSGVETQYF. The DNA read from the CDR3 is TGTGCCATCAGTGGGAGCGGGGTTGAGACC.

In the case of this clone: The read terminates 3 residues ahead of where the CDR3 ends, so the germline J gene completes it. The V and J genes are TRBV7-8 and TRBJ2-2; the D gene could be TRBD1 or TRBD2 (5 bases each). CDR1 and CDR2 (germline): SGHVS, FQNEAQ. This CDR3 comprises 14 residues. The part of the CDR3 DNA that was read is TGTGCCAGCAGCTTAGGAGGGGTGGGTGAAAAG. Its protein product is CASSLGGVGEK. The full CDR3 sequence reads CASSLGGVGEKLFF.

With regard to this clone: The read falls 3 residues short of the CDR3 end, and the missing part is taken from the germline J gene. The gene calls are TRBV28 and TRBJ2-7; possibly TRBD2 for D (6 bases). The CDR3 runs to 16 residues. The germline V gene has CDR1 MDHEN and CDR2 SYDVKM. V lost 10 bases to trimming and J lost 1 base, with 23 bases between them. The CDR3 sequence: CATRMGGAERSYEQYF. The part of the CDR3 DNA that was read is TGTGCCACCCGTATGGGCGGGGCTGAGAGGTCCTACGAG.

CDR3 DNA (partial): TGTGCCTCCCGACAGGGGACTTCAGAGCCC. Its protein product is CASRQGTSEP. The full CDR3 is CASRQGTSEPQHF. The V gene is TRBV30, the J gene TRBJ1-5; 8 nucleotides match TRBD1. The read finishes 3 residues shy of the CDR3 end, and the germline J gene is used to complete it. The CDR3 spans 13 residues. Trimming removed 7 bases from V and 8 bases from J; junction bases left unmatched: 10. The germline V gene encodes CDR1 GTSNPN and CDR2 SVGIG (reference sequence).

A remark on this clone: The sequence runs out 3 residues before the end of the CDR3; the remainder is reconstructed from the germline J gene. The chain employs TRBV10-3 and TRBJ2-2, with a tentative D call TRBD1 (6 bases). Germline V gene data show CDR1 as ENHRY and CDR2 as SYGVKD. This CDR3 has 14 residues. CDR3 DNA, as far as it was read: TGTGCCATCAGTGAGTCGGGGACATCGTCACCG. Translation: CAISESGTSSP. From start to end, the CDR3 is CAISESGTSSPLFF.

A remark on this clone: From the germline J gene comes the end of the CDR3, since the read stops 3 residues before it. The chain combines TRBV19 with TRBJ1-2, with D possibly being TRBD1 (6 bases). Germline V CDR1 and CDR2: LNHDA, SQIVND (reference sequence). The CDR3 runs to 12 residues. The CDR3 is CASSPQGRVYTF. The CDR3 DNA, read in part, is TGTGCCAGTAGTCCACAGGGTAGGGTC.

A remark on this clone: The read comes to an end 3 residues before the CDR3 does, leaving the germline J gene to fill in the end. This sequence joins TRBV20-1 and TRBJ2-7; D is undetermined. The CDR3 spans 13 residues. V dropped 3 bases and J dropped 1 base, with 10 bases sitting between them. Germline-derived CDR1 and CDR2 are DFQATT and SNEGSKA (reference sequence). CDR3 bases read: TGCAGTGCTAGTTATGTCGTTTCCTACGAG. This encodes CSASYVVSYE. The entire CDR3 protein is CSASYVVSYEQYF.

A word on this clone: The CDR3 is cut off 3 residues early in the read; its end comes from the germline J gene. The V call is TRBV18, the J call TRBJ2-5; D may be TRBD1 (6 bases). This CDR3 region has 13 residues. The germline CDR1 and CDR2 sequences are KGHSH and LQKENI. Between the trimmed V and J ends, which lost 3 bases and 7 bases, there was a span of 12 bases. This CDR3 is CASSPHRVGTQYF. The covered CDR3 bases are TGTGCCAGCTCACCCCACAGGGTGGGGACC.

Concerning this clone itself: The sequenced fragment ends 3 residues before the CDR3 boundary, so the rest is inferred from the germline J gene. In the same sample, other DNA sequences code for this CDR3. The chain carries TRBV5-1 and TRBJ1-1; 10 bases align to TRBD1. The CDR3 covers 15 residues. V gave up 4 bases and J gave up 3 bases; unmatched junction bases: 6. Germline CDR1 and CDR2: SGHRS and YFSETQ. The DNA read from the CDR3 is TGCGCCAGCAGCCCCTTGGGGACAGGGGACACTGAA. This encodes CASSPLGTGDTE. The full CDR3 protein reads CASSPLGTGDTEAFF.

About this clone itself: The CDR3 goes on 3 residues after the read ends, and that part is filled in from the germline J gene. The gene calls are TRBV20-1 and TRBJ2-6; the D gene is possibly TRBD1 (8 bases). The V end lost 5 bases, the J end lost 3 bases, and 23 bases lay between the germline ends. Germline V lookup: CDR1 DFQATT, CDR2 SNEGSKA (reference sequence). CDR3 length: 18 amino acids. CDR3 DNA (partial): TGCAGTGCTCGTAGAGACCTTACAGGGGGGGTTGGGGCCAACGTC. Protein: CSARRDLTGGVGANV. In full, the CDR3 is CSARRDLTGGVGANVLTF.

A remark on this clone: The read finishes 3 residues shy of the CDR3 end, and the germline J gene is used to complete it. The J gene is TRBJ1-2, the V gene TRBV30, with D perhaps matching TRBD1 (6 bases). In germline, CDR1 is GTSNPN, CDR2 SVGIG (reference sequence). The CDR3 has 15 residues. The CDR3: CAWTRGGGRADTYTF. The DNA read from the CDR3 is TGTGCCTGGACCCGAGGGGGGGGGCGCGCAGATACC.

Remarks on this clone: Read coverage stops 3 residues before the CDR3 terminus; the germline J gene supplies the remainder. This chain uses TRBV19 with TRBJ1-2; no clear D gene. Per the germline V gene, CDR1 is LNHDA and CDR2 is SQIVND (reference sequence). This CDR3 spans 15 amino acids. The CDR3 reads CASSIEAAGPNDYTF. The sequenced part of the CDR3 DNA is TGTGCCAGTAGTATAGAGGCGGCGGGTCCCAATGAC.